The next 9 T cell receptor beta chains were all read from a single sample in a study of blood T cell repertoires in COVID-19. Generated by immunoSEQ multiplex PCR, the TCRdb table keeps only in-frame clones and is missing some. The sample includes 110,000 or so clones, 85% of them seen just once. The sample taken for sequencing was peripheral blood. These receptors all come from a human donor in a cohort sampled during active COVID-19.

The rearrangement joins TRBV4-2 to TRBJ1-2; 7 bases are a match to TRBD1. Per the germline V gene, CDR1 is LGHNA and CDR2 is YNFKEQ. The CDR3 contains 12 residues. Trimming took 0 bases from V and 10 from J; bases not matched to a gene: 2. This chain's CDR3 is CASSQEGQAYTF. CDR3 DNA: TGTGCCAGCAGCCAAGAAGGACAGGCCTACACCTTC.

V gene TRBV19 combines with J gene TRBJ2-3; 7 positions agree with TRBD2. The germline V gene encodes CDR1 LNHDA and CDR2 SQIVND (reference sequence). The CDR3 is 16 residues long. J lost 3 bases, V lost 5 bases, and 11 bases had no gene match. CDR3 sequence: CASSSPAGMGTDTQYF. CDR3 nucleotides: TGTGCCAGTAGTTCTCCAGCGGGGATGGGTACAGATACGCAGTATTTT.

This clone was recorded once. It is unclear where the CDR3 begins or ends on the DNA, so no DNA is shown, and the CDR3 is as TCRdb lists it. The chain employs TRBV21-1 and TRBJ1-5. TRBV21-1 is labeled a pseudogene. The CDR3 is made up of 19 amino acids, end residues included. The CDR3 region is CASSQFGEGVGNGNQPQHF.

This clone was seen just once. V and J are TRBV6-5 and TRBJ1-5; 9 bases line up with TRBD1. Losses at the gene ends were 6 bases for V and 5 bases for J; bases not matched to a gene: 8. The CDR3 totals 15 residues. The germline V gene has CDR1 MNHEY and CDR2 SVGAGI. The CDR3 sequence: CASRRGQGEYQPQHF. DNA for the CDR3: TGTGCCAGCAGGAGGGGACAGGGAGAGTATCAGCCCCAGCATTTT.

This clone came up a few times. V usage is TRBV19 and J usage is TRBJ1-3; 8 bases are shared with TRBD1. The trim removed 4 bases at V and 2 bases at J, leaving 7 bases unmatched. Germline CDR1 LNHDA, CDR2 SQIVND (reference sequence). This CDR3 has 16 amino acids. Written as DNA, the CDR3 is TGTGCCAGTAGTAACTTCCCAGGGGGCCCTGGAAACACCATATATTTT. Translated: CASSNFPGGPGNTIYF.

The V and J genes are TRBV18 and TRBJ2-3, with D perhaps TRBD1 (5 bases). The germline V gene encodes CDR1 KGHSH and CDR2 LQKENI. V was pared by 0 bases and J by 4 bases, with 8 bases between. CDR3 size: 14 residues. The CDR3 region is CASSPPGRADTQYF. The CDR3 DNA follows: TGTGCCAGCTCACCACCTGGCAGGGCAGATACGCAGTATTTT.

J is TRBJ2-1 and V is TRBV12-3 or TRBV12-4; possibly TRBD1 for D (6 bases). Trimming removed 7 bases at V and 6 bases at J, with 13 bases between. This CDR3 has 13 residues. This CDR3 is CASNDLGGNEQFF. In DNA form, the CDR3 reads TGTGCCAGCAATGACCTAGGGGGCAATGAGCAGTTCTTC.

On this clone itself: In the same sample, other DNA sequences code for this CDR3. V gene TRBV2 combines with J gene TRBJ2-3; 8 bases align to TRBD2. V was clipped by 4 bases and J by 1 base; unmatched bases: 4. The germline CDR1 and CDR2 sequences are SNHLY and FYNNEI. The CDR3 extends over 15 amino acids. The DNA for the CDR3 is TGTGCCAGCAGTGTAGGTAGCGGGGGCACAGATACGCAGTATTTT. Amino acids: CASSVGSGGTDTQYF.

V usage is TRBV9 and J usage is TRBJ2-2; possibly TRBD1 for D (5 bases). V was shortened by 4 bases and J by 0 bases, with 19 bases between the two germline ends. CDR1 and CDR2 (germline): SGDLS, YYNGEE. The CDR3 has 18 residues. The CDR3: CASSSRQKLSANTGELFF. CDR3 DNA sequence: TGTGCCAGCAGCTCCCGACAGAAACTATCCGCGAACACCGGGGAGCTGTTTTTT.